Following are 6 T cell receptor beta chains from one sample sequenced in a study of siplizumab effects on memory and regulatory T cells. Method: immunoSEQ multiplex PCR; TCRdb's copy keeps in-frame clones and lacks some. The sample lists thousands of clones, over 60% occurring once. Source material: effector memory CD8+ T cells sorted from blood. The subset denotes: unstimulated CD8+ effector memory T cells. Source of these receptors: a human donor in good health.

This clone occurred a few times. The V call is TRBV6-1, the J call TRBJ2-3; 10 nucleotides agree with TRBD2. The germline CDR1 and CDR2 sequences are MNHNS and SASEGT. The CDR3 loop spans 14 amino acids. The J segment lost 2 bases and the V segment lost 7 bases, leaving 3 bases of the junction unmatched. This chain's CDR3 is CASTSGSPTDTQYF. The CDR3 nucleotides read TGTGCCAGCACTAGCGGGAGCCCCACAGATACGCAGTATTTT.

The CDR3 spells CASSQASDGKKETQYF. In DNA form, the CDR3 reads TGCGCCAGCAGTCAAGCCAGCGACGGTAAAAAAGAGACCCAGTACTTC. The chain links TRBV23-1 to TRBJ2-5; D is unresolved. TRBV23-1 counts as an open reading frame of uncertain function. The V end was cut by 2 bases, the J end by 3 bases, with 16 bases between. There are 16 residues in the CDR3.

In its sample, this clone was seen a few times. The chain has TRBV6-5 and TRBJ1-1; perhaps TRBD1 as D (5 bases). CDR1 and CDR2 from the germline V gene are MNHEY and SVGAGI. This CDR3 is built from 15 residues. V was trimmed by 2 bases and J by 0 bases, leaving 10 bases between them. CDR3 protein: CASSYRAGMNTEAFF. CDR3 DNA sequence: TGTGCCAGCAGTTACCGAGCAGGGATGAACACTGAAGCTTTCTTT.

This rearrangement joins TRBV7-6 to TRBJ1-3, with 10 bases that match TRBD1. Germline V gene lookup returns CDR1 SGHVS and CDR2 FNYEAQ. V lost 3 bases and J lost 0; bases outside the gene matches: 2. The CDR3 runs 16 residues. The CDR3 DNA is TGTGCCAGCAGCTTGAGGACAGGGGGCTCTGGAAACACCATATATTTT. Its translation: CASSLRTGGSGNTIYF.

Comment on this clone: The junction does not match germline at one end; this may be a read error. CDR3 amino acids: CASSLALLDPTGELFF. In DNA, the CDR3 is TGTGCCAGCAGCCTAGCATTACTAGACCCCACCGGGGAGCTGTTTTTT. The rearrangement joins TRBV11-1 to TRBJ2-2; D is possibly TRBD2 (5 bases). The CDR3 is 16 amino acids. CDR1 is SGHAT, CDR2 FQDESV, per germline (reference sequence). Filled out from reference TRBV11-1 and TRBJ2-2, the complete variable domain reads EAEVAQSPRYKITEKSQAVAFWCDPISGHATLYWYRQILGQGPELLVQFQDESVVDDSQLPKDRFSAERLKGVDSTLKIQPAELGDSAMYLCASSLALLDPTGELFFGEGSRLTVL.

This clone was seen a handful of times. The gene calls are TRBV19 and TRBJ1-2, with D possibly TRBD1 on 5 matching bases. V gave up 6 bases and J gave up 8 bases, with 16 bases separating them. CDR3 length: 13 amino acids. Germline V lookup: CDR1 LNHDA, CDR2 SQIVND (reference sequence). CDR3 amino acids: CASRPGRWWGYTF. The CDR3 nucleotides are TGTGCCAGTAGGCCGGGACGGTGGTGGGGCTACACCTTC.